One and the same sample provided the 22 T cell receptor beta chains below, sequenced in a study of T cell responses to AZD1222 COVID-19 vaccine. The table came from immunoSEQ multiplex PCR; TCRdb's copy has only in-frame clones and leaves some out. The repertoire holds 140,000 to 150,000 clones, with around 93% as singletons. Source: peripheral blood, taken 28 days after the second AZD1222 dose. The receptors were sampled from an adult who received the AZD1222 COVID-19 vaccine.

The genes are TRBV28 and TRBJ2-5, with 7 positions matching TRBD2. This CDR3 is built from 14 residues. V lost 4 bases to trimming and J lost 5 bases; unmatched junction nucleotides: 7. CDR1 is MDHEN, CDR2 SYDVKM, per germline. The DNA of the CDR3 is TGTGCCAGCAGTTCCGGACTAGTCGGGGAGACCCAGTACTTC. Protein: CASSSGLVGETQYF. The complete variable domain, with remaining parts taken from reference TRBV28 and TRBJ2-5, reads DVKVTQSSRYLVKRTGEKVFLECVQDMDHENMFWYRQDPGLGLRLIYFSYDVKMKEKGDIPEGYSVSREKKERFSLILESASTNQTSMYLCASSSGLVGETQYFGPGTRLLVL.

The rearrangement joins TRBV5-1 to TRBJ1-4; D remains unclear. Trimming left V 1 base short and J 4 bases short, with 8 bases between. The CDR3 is 14 amino acids. Germline V CDR1 and CDR2: SGHRS, YFSETQ. CDR3 residues: CASSLIGINEKLFF. The DNA for the CDR3 is TGCGCCAGCAGCTTGATAGGGATTAATGAAAAACTGTTTTTT.

The chain combines TRBV7-6 with TRBJ1-3; D is perhaps TRBD1 (5 bases). V lost 6 bases, J lost 2 bases, and 8 bases lay in between. The germline CDR1 and CDR2 sequences are SGHVS and FNYEAQ. This CDR3 is 13 amino acids long. The CDR3 sequence: CASRGGAGNTIYF. The CDR3 coding sequence is TGTGCCAGCAGGGGAGGGGCTGGAAACACCATATATTTT.

The rearrangement uses TRBV6-6 and TRBJ1-3, with D unclear. Germline lookup yields CDR1 MNHNY and CDR2 SVGAGI (reference sequence). Trimming left V 4 bases short and J 2 bases short, with 3 bases between. The CDR3 contains 12 residues. The CDR3 here is CASSSAGNTIYF. The CDR3, as DNA: TGTGCCAGCAGTTCCGCTGGAAACACCATATATTTT.

This chain joins TRBV30 and TRBJ2-1, with TRBD2 matching over 13 bases. The length of the CDR3 is 17 residues. CDR1 GTSNPN and CDR2 SVGIG come from the germline V gene (reference sequence). The J segment lost 4 bases and the V segment lost 2 bases, leaving 8 bases of the junction unmatched. CDR3 bases: TGTGCCTGGAGTCCATCGACTAGCGGGAGGAGGTACAATGAGCAGTTCTTC. It translates to CAWSPSTSGRRYNEQFF. The full variable domain, in which reference TRBV30 and TRBJ2-1 provide the parts outside the CDR3, is SQTIHQWPATLVQPVGSPLSLECTVEGTSNPNLYWYRQAAGRGLQLLFYSVGIGQISSEVPQNLSASRPQDRQFILSSKKLLLSDSGFYLCAWSPSTSGRRYNEQFFGPGTRLTVL.

V and J are TRBV7-6 and TRBJ2-3; the D gene is possibly TRBD1 (6 bases). Between the trimmed V and J ends, which lost 6 bases and 2 bases, there was a span of 15 bases. The length of the CDR3 is 15 residues. The germline gives CDR1 SGHVS, CDR2 FNYEAQ. The CDR3 protein is CASRRSLGATDTQYF. CDR3 in DNA: TGTGCCAGCAGACGGTCCCTGGGGGCCACAGATACGCAGTATTTT.

This chain joins TRBV30 and TRBJ1-1; D may be TRBD1 (6 bases). Trimming cost V 6 bases and J 5 bases, with 19 bases left between them. The CDR3 is made up of 14 amino acids. Germline lookup yields CDR1 GTSNPN and CDR2 SVGIG (reference sequence). CDR3 in amino acids: CACRSGGASTEAFF. The CDR3 nucleotides are TGTGCCTGCCGGAGTGGGGGGGCGAGTACTGAAGCTTTCTTT.

Here the CDR3 DNA reads TGTGCCAGCAGTTACTCGAACGGGAGGGCCGAATACGAGCAGTACTTC. Its protein product is CASSYSNGRAEYEQYF. The rearrangement joins TRBV6-5 to TRBJ2-7; the match to TRBD2 covers 8 bases. This CDR3 has 16 residues. The germline V gene has CDR1 MNHEY and CDR2 SVGAGI. V lost 0 bases and J lost 4; bases outside the gene matches: 8.

This chain links TRBV28 with TRBJ2-7; TRBD1 is a possible D gene (6 bases). The CDR3 consists of 13 residues. Germline assignment: CDR1 MDHEN and CDR2 SYDVKM. Trimming stripped 6 bases from V and 1 base from J, with 10 bases between. CDR3 sequence reads: CASRQGQSYEQYF. CDR3 DNA: TGTGCCAGCAGGCAAGGACAGTCCTACGAGCAGTACTTC. Filled out from reference TRBV28 and TRBJ2-7, the complete variable domain reads DVKVTQSSRYLVKRTGEKVFLECVQDMDHENMFWYRQDPGLGLRLIYFSYDVKMKEKGDIPEGYSVSREKKERFSLILESASTNQTSMYLCASRQGQSYEQYFGPGTRLTVT.

V usage is TRBV21-1 and J usage is TRBJ2-4; the table assigns TRBD1, which was not confirmed against the DNA. TRBV21-1 is described as a pseudogene. The CDR3 length is 16 residues. The DNA for the CDR3 is TGTGCCAGCAGCAAGTCCCGGGACAGGGTTGGCGACATTCAGTACTTC. This codes for CASSKSRDRVGDIQYF.

The V call is TRBV27, the J call TRBJ1-5; D gene unclear. CDR3 length: 14 residues. Germline V gene lookup returns CDR1 MNHEY and CDR2 SMNVEV (reference sequence). The V gene lost 6 bases and the J gene lost 0 bases, with 9 bases spanning the gap. The CDR3 DNA sequence: TGTGCCAGCAGCAAAACAGATAGCAATCAGCCCCAGCATTTT. Translating gives CASSKTDSNQPQHF.

The chain combines TRBV29-1 with TRBJ2-2, with TRBD2 matching over 7 bases. CDR3 size: 13 residues. The germline V gene encodes CDR1 SQVTM and CDR2 ANQGSEA. V lost 0 bases to trimming and J lost 5 bases; unmatched junction nucleotides: 0. This chain's CDR3 is CSVEERETGELFF. In nucleotides, the CDR3 is TGCAGCGTTGAAGAGCGGGAGACCGGGGAGCTGTTTTTT.

This clone was observed once. The chain joins TRBV28 to TRBJ2-1, with 7 bases that match TRBD1. The ends lost 10 bases at V and 0 bases at J; junction bases unmatched: 6. Germline assignment: CDR1 MDHEN and CDR2 SYDVKM. The CDR3 has 14 residues. CDR3 sequence reads: CAIRGSYSYNEQFF. CDR3 nucleotide sequence: TGTGCCATCAGGGGGAGTTACTCCTACAATGAGCAGTTCTTC.

The chain is built from TRBV10-1 and TRBJ2-1; TRBD1 aligns across 11 bases. Trimming cost V 6 bases and J 3 bases; bases outside gene matches: 4. This CDR3 is built from 15 residues. Germline lookup yields CDR1 WNHNN and CDR2 SYGVQD (reference sequence). The CDR3 region has the DNA TGCGCCAGCAGCCTGGGACAGGGGGTCTACAATGAGCAGTTCTTC. Protein product: CASSLGQGVYNEQFF.

The chain has TRBV6-2 or TRBV6-3 and TRBJ2-7, with D possibly being TRBD1 or TRBD2 (5 bases each). V shed 6 bases and J shed 0 bases, with 15 bases lying between them. The length of the CDR3 is 15 residues. CDR1 and CDR2 from the germline V gene are MNHEY and SVGEGT. In DNA form, the CDR3 reads TGTGCCAGCAGCGATCCGGGACGCCGCTCCTACGAGCAGTACTTC. It encodes CASSDPGRRSYEQYF.

V gene TRBV10-1 combines with J gene TRBJ2-3; D gene ambiguous. The CDR3 spans 12 residues. Looked up from germline, CDR1 is WNHNN and CDR2 is SYGVQD (reference sequence). Trimming took 5 bases from V and 1 from J, leaving 4 bases between them. In nucleotides, the CDR3 is TGCGCCAGCAGTACGGGCACAGATACGCAGTATTTT. Amino acids: CASSTGTDTQYF.

This clone was seen only once. The chain carries TRBV24-1 and TRBJ2-3; D not resolved. The germline V gene encodes CDR1 KGHDR and CDR2 SFDVKD. This CDR3 contains 12 residues. V was clipped by 3 bases and J by 9 bases, with 9 bases between them. For the CDR3, the DNA is TGTGCCACCAGTGATCAGACGTGGACGCAGTATTTT. Translation gives CATSDQTWTQYF.

The chain couples TRBV6-2 or TRBV6-3 to TRBJ2-7; possible D gene TRBD2, 6 bases. This CDR3 is 15 amino acids long. Trimming removed 2 bases at V and 5 bases at J, with 16 bases between. The germline V gene has CDR1 MNHEY and CDR2 SVGEGT. CDR3 nucleotides: TGTGCCAGCAGTTACAGCCCGGGAGTGGGCAACGAGCAGTACTTC. This codes for CASSYSPGVGNEQYF.

This sequence joins TRBV3-1 (or the pseudogene TRBV3-2) and TRBJ1-5; D gene uncertain. Germline V CDR1 and CDR2: LGHDT, YNNKEL (reference sequence). The CDR3 is 14 amino acids. The germline V and J ends were trimmed by 1 base and 1 base, with 5 bases remaining between them. This chain's CDR3 is CASSQAQSNQPQHF. DNA for the CDR3: TGTGCCAGCAGCCAAGCCCAGAGCAATCAGCCCCAGCATTTT.

V and J are TRBV7-2 and TRBJ1-1; no clear D. The germline gives CDR1 SGHTA, CDR2 FQGNSA. This CDR3 is 13 amino acids long. With 4 bases removed from V and 5 bases from J, the gap between germline ends came to 11 bases. The DNA for the CDR3 is TGTGCCAGCAGCTCGATCGGTCGGACTGAAGCTTTCTTT. As protein: CASSSIGRTEAFF.

The chain couples TRBV28 to TRBJ1-1; tentatively, D is TRBD1 (6 bases). This CDR3 region has 14 residues. The V and J ends lost 5 bases and 5 bases respectively, with 15 bases between them. Germline V gene lookup returns CDR1 MDHEN and CDR2 SYDVKM. CDR3 loop: CASSATRGWTEAFF. The CDR3 DNA reads as TGTGCCAGCAGTGCAACAAGGGGGTGGACTGAAGCTTTCTTT.

The J gene is TRBJ1-2, the V gene TRBV28, with a tentative D call TRBD1 (6 bases). This CDR3 is 16 amino acids long. Germline values: CDR1 MDHEN, CDR2 SYDVKM. V was shortened by 2 bases and J by 3 bases, with 16 bases between the two germline ends. CDR3 amino acids: CASSLSPGGGDYGYTF. The CDR3 DNA follows: TGTGCCAGCAGTTTAAGCCCGGGGGGGGGCGACTATGGCTACACCTTC.